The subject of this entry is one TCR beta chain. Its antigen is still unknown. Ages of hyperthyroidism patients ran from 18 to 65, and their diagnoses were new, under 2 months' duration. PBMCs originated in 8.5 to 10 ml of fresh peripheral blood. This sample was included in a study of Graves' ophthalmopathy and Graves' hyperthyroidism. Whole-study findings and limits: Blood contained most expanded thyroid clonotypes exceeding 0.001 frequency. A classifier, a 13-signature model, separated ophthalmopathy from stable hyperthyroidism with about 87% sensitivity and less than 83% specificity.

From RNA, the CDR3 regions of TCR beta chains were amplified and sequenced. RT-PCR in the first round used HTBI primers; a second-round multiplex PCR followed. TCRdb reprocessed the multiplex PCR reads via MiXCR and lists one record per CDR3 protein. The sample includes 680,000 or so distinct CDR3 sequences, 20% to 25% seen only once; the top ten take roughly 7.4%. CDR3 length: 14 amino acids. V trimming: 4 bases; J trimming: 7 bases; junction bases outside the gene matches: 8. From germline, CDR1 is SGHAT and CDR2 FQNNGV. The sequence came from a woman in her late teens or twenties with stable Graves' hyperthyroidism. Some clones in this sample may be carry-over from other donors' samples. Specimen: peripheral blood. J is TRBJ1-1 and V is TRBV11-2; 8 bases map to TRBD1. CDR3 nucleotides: TGTGCCAGCAGCTCCTCCGGGACAGGACTTGAAGCTTTCTTT. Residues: CASSSSGTGLEAFF.